Presented here are 14 T cell receptor beta chains from one specimen sequenced in a study of CD8+ T cells in alopecia areata. Treatment described: oral pan-JAK inhibitor, 5-10 mg twice daily. Sequencing templates came from extracted RNA that was reverse transcribed into cDNA. Measured with immunoSEQ multiplex PCR; TCRdb has only the in-frame clones, and not every one. The table includes 200,000 or so clones, approximately 47% detected once. The sequenced sample was CD4+ T cells sorted from blood, obtained around week 36, from a patient treated with tofacitinib. Receptors originate from a human donor with alopecia areata.

Turning to this clone: It is likely a read error, because the conserved phenylalanine at the end of the CDR3 is missing. This chain uses TRBV15 with TRBJ2-7, with 10 bases that match TRBD1. The V gene's germline CDR1 is LNHNV and CDR2 YYDKDF (reference sequence). The CDR3 runs 17 residues. V trimming: 0 bases; J trimming: 5 bases; junction bases outside the gene matches: 10. The CDR3 loop reads CATSREPTGTGDHEQYS. The CDR3 region has the DNA TGTGCCACCAGCAGAGAGCCTACCGGGACAGGGGACCACGAGCAGTACTCC.

This clone was recorded a few times. The V and J genes are TRBV19 and TRBJ2-1; 7 nucleotides match TRBD2. V lost 9 bases to trimming and J lost 0 bases; unmatched junction nucleotides: 5. CDR1 and CDR2 (germline): LNHDA, SQIVND (reference sequence). The CDR3 has 14 amino acids. CDR3 region: CASRASGSYNEQFF. CDR3 sequence (DNA): TGTGCCAGCCGGGCTAGCGGCTCCTACAATGAGCAGTTCTTC.

This chain joins TRBV29-1 and TRBJ2-3; TRBD2 agrees at 7 bases. The CDR3 is 13 residues long. CDR1 is SQVTM and CDR2 is ANQGSEA in the germline V gene. The trim removed 4 bases at V and 3 bases at J, leaving 4 bases unmatched. CDR3 bases: TGCAGCGTTGTAGCGGGCGGGACAGATACGCAGTATTTT. It specifies CSVVAGGTDTQYF.

The chain recombines TRBV23-1 with TRBJ2-5, with 8 bases matching TRBD1. Being an ORF, TRBV23-1 has a function that is uncertain. V trimming: 1 base; J trimming: 4 bases; junction bases outside the gene matches: 5. The CDR3 is made up of 15 amino acids. The CDR3 DNA reads as TGCGCCAGCAGTCAATATAGCAGGGGGCTAGAGACCCAGTACTTC. It specifies CASSQYSRGLETQYF.

In its sample, this clone was seen many times. This chain connects TRBV7-9 to TRBJ2-5; 8 bases are a match to TRBD2. V lost 4 bases to trimming and J lost 2 bases; unmatched junction nucleotides: 9. CDR3 size: 16 residues. Germline-derived CDR1 and CDR2 are SEHNR and FQNEAQ (reference sequence). CDR3: CASSSPPAGGQETQYF. CDR3 nucleotide sequence: TGTGCCAGCAGCTCCCCCCCCGCGGGAGGTCAAGAGACCCAGTACTTC.

The chain combines TRBV9 with TRBJ2-2, with a tentative D call TRBD1 (5 bases). CDR1 and CDR2 from the germline V gene are SGDLS and YYNGEE. This CDR3 spans 13 amino acids. Trimming pared 1 base from V and 4 bases from J, leaving 5 bases between. CDR3 bases: TGTGCCAGCAGCGTACAGGGCACCGGGGAGCTGTTTTTT. The encoded protein is CASSVQGTGELFF. The complete variable domain, with remaining parts taken from reference TRBV9 and TRBJ2-2, reads DSGVTQTPKHLITATGQRVTLRCSPRSGDLSVYWYQQSLDQGLQFLIQYYNGEERAKGNILERFSAQQFPDLHSELNLSSLELGDSALYFCASSVQGTGELFFGEGSRLTVL.

This clone was found many times. CDR3: CASSPGGPHQPQHF. The CDR3 DNA reads TGTGCCAGCAGCCCGGGAGGGCCCCATCAGCCCCAGCATTTT. This rearrangement joins TRBV28 to TRBJ1-5; D gene unclear. CDR3 length equals 14 residues. V was clipped by 6 bases and J by 5 bases, with 14 bases between them. The germline gives CDR1 MDHEN, CDR2 SYDVKM.

The J gene is TRBJ1-4, the V gene TRBV10-3; 10 nucleotides match TRBD1. This CDR3 has 14 amino acids. Germline V gives CDR1 ENHRY, CDR2 SYGVKD. V gave up 6 bases and J gave up 8 bases; unmatched junction bases: 6. CDR3 sequence reads: CAISPGQGREKLFF. The CDR3 DNA follows: TGTGCCATCAGCCCGGGACAGGGGAGGGAAAAACTGTTTTTT.

This clone appeared a few times. This sequence joins TRBV6-5 and TRBJ2-7; TRBD2 is a possible D gene (5 bases). V was trimmed by 0 bases and J by 12 bases, leaving 15 bases between them. The germline V gene encodes CDR1 MNHEY and CDR2 SVGAGI. The CDR3 contains 13 residues. DNA of the CDR3: TGTGCCAGCAGTTACTCGGACTCTAAGGGATGGTACTTC. This sequence encodes CASSYSDSKGWYF.

This chain uses TRBV15 with TRBJ2-3; the D is unclear. The CDR3 is 13 residues long. Germline V CDR1 and CDR2: LNHNV, YYDKDF (reference sequence). V lost 3 bases, J lost 6 bases, and 10 bases lay in between. The CDR3 nucleotides read TGTGCCACCAGCAGGGATCATGGGGATACGCAGTATTTT. It yields the protein CATSRDHGDTQYF.

This clone was recorded a few times. In nucleotides, the CDR3 is TGCAGCGGTTGGGGGGTAGGGGGAAATGAGCAGTTCTTC. As protein: CSGWGVGGNEQFF. This chain uses TRBV29-1 with TRBJ2-1; the D call may be TRBD1 or TRBD2 (6 bases each). V lost 7 bases to trimming and J lost 7 bases, with 17 bases between them. Germline CDR1 reads SQVTM; CDR2 reads ANQGSEA. CDR3 length: 13 residues.

This rearrangement joins TRBV15 to TRBJ1-2; no firm D call. V was trimmed by 0 bases and J by 6 bases, leaving 5 bases between them. Germline V gene lookup returns CDR1 LNHNV and CDR2 YYDKDF (reference sequence). The CDR3 spans 12 residues. The CDR3 protein is CATSRDPDGYTF. The CDR3 bases are TGTGCCACCAGCAGAGATCCTGATGGCTACACCTTC.

This chain links TRBV4-3 with TRBJ2-2; D gene uncertain. Trimming removed 0 bases from V and 0 bases from J, with 11 bases in between. CDR1 and CDR2 from the germline V gene are LGHNA and YSLEER. This CDR3 region has 17 residues. CDR3 residues: CASSQDSVGANTGELFF. The CDR3 coding sequence is TGCGCCAGCAGCCAAGATTCTGTGGGCGCGAACACCGGGGAGCTGTTTTTT.

This clone has a handful of counts. V is TRBV4-3 and J is TRBJ2-3; possible D gene TRBD2, 5 bases. This CDR3 region has 13 residues. Trimming stripped 4 bases from V and 0 bases from J, with 5 bases between. CDR1 is LGHNA and CDR2 is YSLEER in the germline V gene. CDR3 residues: CASSRESTDTQYF. CDR3 DNA: TGCGCCAGCAGCCGGGAGAGCACAGATACGCAGTATTTT.